Below, 7 T cell receptor beta chains from the same sample are listed, as sequenced in a study of PD-L1 blockade in urothelial cancer. Repertoires were generated with immunoSEQ multiplex PCR, while TCRdb's copy carries only in-frame clones and drops some. The sample lists 35,000 to 40,000 clones, over 80% seen once, with approximately 16% in the top ten. Time point of the sample: pretreatment peripheral blood. The specimen was PBMCs, collected around atezolizumab (anti-PD-L1) treatment. These receptors were taken from a man older than 75 with urothelial cancer.

The V call is TRBV19, the J call TRBJ2-2; perhaps TRBD2 as D (6 bases). V was pared by 6 bases and J by 1 base, with 18 bases between. Germline assignment: CDR1 LNHDA and CDR2 SQIVND (reference sequence). The CDR3 extends over 17 amino acids. The CDR3 sequence is CASSPPGLAKNTGELFF. The CDR3 region has the DNA TGTGCCAGTAGCCCCCCGGGCCTAGCGAAGAACACCGGGGAGCTGTTTTTT. Looking up the rest from reference TRBV19 and TRBJ2-2 gives the full variable domain: DGGITQSPKYLFRKEGQNVTLSCEQNLNHDAMYWYRQDPGQGLRLIYYSQIVNDFQKGDIAEGYSVSREKKESFPLTVTSAQKNPTAFYLCASSPPGLAKNTGELFFGEGSRLTVL.

The chain links TRBV11-2 to TRBJ2-1, with D hard to call. Germline CDR1 SGHAT, CDR2 FQNNGV. V was pared by 6 bases and J by 0 bases, with 12 bases between. The CDR3 covers 15 residues. The CDR3 is CASSISANSYNEQFF. For the CDR3, the DNA is TGTGCCAGCAGTATCTCAGCGAACTCCTACAATGAGCAGTTCTTC.

CDR3 sequence reads: CASSLRDRGLNTEAFF. DNA of the CDR3: TGTGCCAGCAGCTTAAGGGACAGGGGTCTGAACACTGAAGCTTTCTTT. The chain joins TRBV7-2 to TRBJ1-1; 10 bases map to TRBD1. This CDR3 has 16 residues. Germline V CDR1 and CDR2: SGHTA, FQGNSA. V was clipped by 2 bases and J by 0 bases; unmatched bases: 3.

CDR3 coding DNA: TGTGCCAGCAGACCCCCTGGGGGGACCCTCCAAGAGACCCAGTACTTC. As protein: CASRPPGGTLQETQYF. This sequence joins TRBV7-2 and TRBJ2-5, with D maybe TRBD2 (6 bases). Trimming removed 6 bases from V and 1 base from J, with 18 bases in between. CDR1 SGHTA and CDR2 FQGNSA come from the germline V gene. The CDR3 consists of 16 residues.

The chain joins TRBV5-1 to TRBJ2-1; TRBD2 matches 13 bases. The CDR3 is made up of 15 amino acids. CDR1 SGHRS and CDR2 YFSETQ come from the germline V gene. J gave up 10 bases and V 0 bases, and 4 bases lay outside the gene matches. CDR3 sequence: CASSLGTSGRWEQFF. The CDR3 nucleotides read TGCGCCAGCAGCTTGGGGACTAGCGGGAGATGGGAGCAGTTCTTC.

The gene calls are TRBV7-2 and TRBJ2-1; tentatively, D is TRBD1 (5 bases). Trimming left V 3 bases short and J 9 bases short, with 9 bases between. This CDR3 has 12 residues. Germline lookup yields CDR1 SGHTA and CDR2 FQGNSA. The CDR3 sequence: CASSFLRAEQFF. The DNA for the CDR3 is TGTGCCAGCAGCTTTCTCAGGGCTGAGCAGTTCTTC. Based on the CDR3 plus reference TRBV7-2 and TRBJ2-1, the full variable domain is GAGVSQSPSNKVTEKGKDVELRCDPISGHTALYWYRQSLGQGLEFLIYFQGNSAPDKSGLPSDRFSAERTGGSVSTLTIQRTQQEDSAVYLCASSFLRAEQFFGPGTRLTVL.

This clone has just one count. The V and J genes are TRBV30 and TRBJ2-5, with 10 nucleotides matching TRBD2. Germline CDR1 reads GTSNPN; CDR2 reads SVGIG (reference sequence). The V segment lost 0 bases and the J segment 2 bases; nucleotides outside the gene matches: 9. The CDR3 is 17 residues long. CDR3: CAWSVTGSGRSQETQYF. CDR3 in DNA: TGTGCCTGGAGTGTAACGGGTAGCGGGAGGTCTCAAGAGACCCAGTACTTC.